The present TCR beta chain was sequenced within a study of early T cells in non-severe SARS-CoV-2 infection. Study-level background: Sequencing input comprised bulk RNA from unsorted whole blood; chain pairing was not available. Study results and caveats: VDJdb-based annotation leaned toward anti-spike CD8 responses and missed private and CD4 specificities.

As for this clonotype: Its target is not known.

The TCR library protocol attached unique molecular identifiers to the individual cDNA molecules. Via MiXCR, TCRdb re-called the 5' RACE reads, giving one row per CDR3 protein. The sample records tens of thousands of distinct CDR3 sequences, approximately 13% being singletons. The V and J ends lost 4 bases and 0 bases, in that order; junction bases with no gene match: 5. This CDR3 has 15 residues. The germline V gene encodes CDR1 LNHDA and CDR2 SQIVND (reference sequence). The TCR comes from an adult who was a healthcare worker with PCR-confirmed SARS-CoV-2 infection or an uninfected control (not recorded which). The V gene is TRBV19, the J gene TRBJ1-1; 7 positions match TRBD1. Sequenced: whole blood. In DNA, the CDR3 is TGTGCCAGTAGTACCGGGACAGACCTGAACACTGAAGCTTTCTTT. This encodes CASSTGTDLNTEAFF.